The 6 T cell receptor beta chains listed next were all sequenced from one sample in a study of CD8+ T cells in alopecia areata. TCR sequencing used cDNA made by reverse transcription of extracted RNA. The protocol was immunoSEQ multiplex PCR, while the TCRdb copy is restricted to in-frame clones and leaves out a portion. This table holds 110,000 or so clones, roughly 50% found once. As to treatment: oral pan-JAK inhibitor, 5-10 mg twice daily. Source: CD4+ T cells sorted from blood, taken at week 24, from a patient treated with tofacitinib. These receptors were obtained from a human donor with alopecia areata.

CDR3 amino acids: CASSLMGTNSAQYF. Written as DNA, the CDR3 is TGTGCCAGCAGCTTGATGGGGACAAATTCGGCGCAGTATTTT. The chain employs TRBV5-4 and TRBJ2-3, with D possibly being TRBD1 (6 bases). V shed 1 base and J shed 10 bases, with 16 bases lying between them. The CDR3 sequence is 14 residues long. The V gene's germline CDR1 is SGHNT and CDR2 YYREEE (reference sequence). The entire variable domain, with the rest obtained from reference TRBV5-4 and TRBJ2-3, is as follows: ETGVTQSPTHLIKTRGQQVTLRCSSQSGHNTVSWYQQALGQGPQFIFQYYREEENGRGNFPPRFSGLQFPNYSSELNVNALELDDSALYLCASSLMGTNSAQYFGPGTRLTVL.

This clone has only a few counts. The chain carries TRBV18 and TRBJ2-7, with 10 bases lining up with TRBD1. The J segment lost 7 bases and the V segment lost 3 bases, leaving 6 bases of the junction unmatched. Germline V gene lookup returns CDR1 KGHSH and CDR2 LQKENI. The CDR3 has 14 amino acids. The CDR3 spells CASSPGQGRGEQYF. The DNA for the CDR3 is TGTGCCAGCTCACCGGGACAGGGGAGAGGAGAGCAGTACTTC.

In its sample, this clone was seen a few times. The gene calls are TRBV6-1 and TRBJ1-2, with a tentative D call TRBD1 (5 bases). The ends were cut back, 0 bases at V and 8 bases at J, with 10 bases in the middle. The CDR3 sequence is 13 residues long. Germline V gene lookup returns CDR1 MNHNS and CDR2 SASEGT. The chain's CDR3 is CASSEAGGTGYTF. For the CDR3, the DNA is TGTGCCAGCAGTGAAGCGGGCGGGACGGGCTACACCTTC.

In its sample, this clone was seen a few times. The chain has TRBV5-1 and TRBJ1-2; D is undetermined. The CDR3 has 13 amino acids. V lost 4 bases, J lost 0 bases, and 7 bases lay in between. Germline-derived CDR1 and CDR2 are SGHRS and YFSETQ. DNA for the CDR3: TGCGCCAGCAGCACACAAGCTAACTATGGCTACACCTTC. Amino acid sequence: CASSTQANYGYTF.

The chain has TRBV29-1 and TRBJ2-1; D gene unclear. Trimming cost V 4 bases and J 6 bases, with 7 bases left between them. CDR1 and CDR2 from the germline V gene are SQVTM and ANQGSEA. The CDR3 contains 11 residues. CDR3 loop: CSVAKLNEQFF. Written as DNA, the CDR3 is TGCAGCGTTGCCAAGCTCAATGAGCAGTTCTTC.

V is TRBV20-1 and J is TRBJ2-3; D is undetermined. Germline CDR1 DFQATT, CDR2 SNEGSKA (reference sequence). V lost 3 bases to trimming and J lost 4 bases, with 5 bases between them. CDR3 length: 11 amino acids. CDR3 protein: CSARGSDTQYF. The CDR3 nucleotides read TGCAGTGCTAGGGGCTCAGATACGCAGTATTTT.